This T cell receptor beta chain is drawn from a study of blood T cell repertoires in COVID-19. The wider study: Collection of acute and convalescent COVID-19 samples took place in the United States, Italy and Spain. PBMCs, B-cell-depleted T cells, or T cells were the source of the cDNA or gDNA that made up the material.

Seattle's enrolled individuals joined amid active infection and were then monitored longitudinally. The germline V gene encodes CDR1 LGHDT and CDR2 YNNKEL (reference sequence). The CDR3 runs to 14 residues. Trimming pared 4 bases from V and 0 bases from J, leaving 9 bases between. Original data processing: Reference gene primer amplification gave nucleated cell count estimates. Here immunoSEQ multiplex PCR was the method, and the copy in TCRdb shows in-frame clones only, minus some. The DNA gave D and trimming, while V, J and clone size come from that table. Here the sample spans around 300,000 clones, under 90% being singletons.

The sequence came from a woman aged 25 to 39 with COVID-19, enrolled during active disease. V gene TRBV3-1 (or the pseudogene TRBV3-2) combines with J gene TRBJ1-2; possibly TRBD1 for D (5 bases). The sample comprised peripheral blood. CDR3: CASSRGGSNYGYTF. CDR3 nucleotide sequence: TGTGCCAGCAGCCGTGGGGGGTCTAACTATGGCTACACCTTC.